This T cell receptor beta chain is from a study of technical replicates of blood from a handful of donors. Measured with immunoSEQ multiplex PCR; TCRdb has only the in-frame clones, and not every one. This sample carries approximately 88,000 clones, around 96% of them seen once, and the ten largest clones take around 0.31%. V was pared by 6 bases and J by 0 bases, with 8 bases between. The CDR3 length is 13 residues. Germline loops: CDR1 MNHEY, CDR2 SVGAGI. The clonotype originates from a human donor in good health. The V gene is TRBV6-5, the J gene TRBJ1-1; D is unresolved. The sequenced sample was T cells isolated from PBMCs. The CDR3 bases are TGTGCCAGCAGCCCCCTTATGAACACTGAAGCTTTCTTT. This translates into CASSPLMNTEAFF.